This T cell receptor (beta chain) originates from a study of esophageal squamous cell carcinoma under preoperative chemotherapy. This clonotype was recorded at least ten times. Its target is unknown. The time point denotes: after preoperative PTX-NDP chemotherapy. The CDR3 loop spans 15 amino acids. After removal of 1 base from V and 5 bases from J, the junction contained 6 bases not matched to a gene. Germline V lookup: CDR1 SGHTA, CDR2 FQGNSA. TCRdb reprocessed the PCR reads with MiXCR, giving one entry per CDR3 protein. This sample has around 34,000 distinct CDR3 sequences; 52% occur once, and the top ten carry less than 30%. Study results and limitations: Peripheral T cells migrating into the tumor appeared to partly supply post-treatment tumor-infiltrating lymphocytes.

The TCR sequence derives from a human donor with esophageal squamous cell carcinoma. The donor label of this sample is uncertain. This chain joins TRBV7-2 and TRBJ2-7; 9 bases match TRBD1. The sample was taken from a patient given preoperative chemotherapy. The CDR3 protein is CASSLVGTGSHEQYF. In nucleotides, the CDR3 is TGTGCCAGCAGCTTAGTCGGGACAGGGTCCCACGAGCAGTACTTC.